Listed below are T cell receptor beta chains from one sample, sequenced in a study of early T cells in non-severe SARS-CoV-2 infection. TCRdb re-derived calls from the 5' RACE reads in MiXCR, one entry per CDR3 protein. The table lists 25,000 to 35,000 distinct CDR3 sequences, under 7.5% of them singletons, with under 5% in the top ten. Material for sequencing was whole blood. The receptors derive from an adult who was a healthcare worker with PCR-confirmed SARS-CoV-2 infection or an uninfected control (not recorded which). Both conserved end residues are part of each CDR3. A D gene is named only where the DNA matches it firmly. Clone size is shown for a subset of rows, as once, few, many or a class of expanded clone.

TRBV5-1	many	TRBD2	TRBJ2-7	CASSAGTSSFEQYF	TGCGCCAGCAGCGCCGGGACTAGTTCCTTCGAGCAGTACTTC
TRBV27	many	NA	TRBJ2-7	CASSSATYEQYF	TGTGCCAGCAGTTCGGCCACTTACGAGCAGTACTTC
TRBV30	few	NA	TRBJ1-5	CAWSEGSNQPQHF	TGTGCCTGGAGTGAGGGTTCTAATCAGCCCCAGCATTTT
TRBV18	few	NA	TRBJ2-2	CASSPEVNTGELFF	TGTGCCAGCTCACCGGAGGTTAACACCGGGGAGCTGTTTTTT
TRBV11-2	few	NA	TRBJ2-4	CASSSYLGAAKNIQYF	TGTGCCAGCAGCTCTTACCTAGGGGCGGCCAAAAACATTCAGTACTTC
TRBV12-3/TRBV12-4	many	NA	TRBJ1-5	CASSRQVSNQPQHF	TGTGCCAGCAGTCGACAGGTTAGCAATCAGCCCCAGCATTTT
TRBV29-1	many	TRBD2	TRBJ2-1	CSGQRSGGAGEQFF	TGCAGCGGCCAGCGTTCGGGAGGTGCGGGAGAGCAGTTCTTC
TRBV28	NA	TRBD1	TRBJ2-6	CASSIGTGGTGANVLTF	TGTGCCAGCAGCATCGGGACAGGGGGTACTGGGGCCAACGTCCTGACTTTC
TRBV6-1	few	TRBD1	TRBJ1-6	CASRGGQGNSPLHF	TGTGCCAGCAGAGGGGGACAGGGAAACTCACCCCTCCACTTT
TRBV5-1	few	NA	TRBJ2-1	CASSLDLYNEQFF	TGCGCCAGCAGCCTGGACCTCTACAATGAGCAGTTCTTC
TRBV25-1	NA	TRBD1	TRBJ1-6	CASSGSGGSGNSPLHF	TGTGCCAGCAGTGGTTCAGGGGGCTCGGGGAATTCACCCCTCCACTTT
TRBV29-1	NA	NA	TRBJ2-5	CSVVKTDQETQYF	TGCAGCGTTGTGAAAACGGACCAAGAGACCCAGTACTTC
TRBV5-5	many	TRBD2	TRBJ2-5	CASRTAASGRSETQYF	TGTGCCAGCAGAACGGCAGCCAGCGGGAGGAGTGAGACCCAGTACTTC
TRBV20-1	many	TRBD2	TRBJ2-1	CSAAGPEAYNEQFF	TGCAGTGCAGCGGGACCTGAGGCCTACAATGAGCAGTTCTTC
TRBV3-1	NA	TRBD2	TRBJ2-7	CASSYSSGRYEQYF	TGTGCCAGCAGCTACTCTAGCGGGAGGTACGAGCAGTACTTC
TRBV19	NA	TRBD1	TRBJ1-4	CASSPPGQNEKLFF	TGTGCCAGTAGTCCTCCGGGACAGAATGAAAAACTGTTTTTT
TRBV27	many	TRBD2	TRBJ2-3	CASSPTGTSGTDTQYF	TGTGCCAGCAGCCCCACCGGGACTAGCGGTACAGATACGCAGTATTTT
TRBV29-1	many	NA	TRBJ2-2	CSVRTSHTGELFF	TGCAGCGTCCGGACAAGCCACACCGGGGAGCTGTTTTTT
TRBV28	few	TRBD1	TRBJ1-6	CAGMTGGNSPLHF	TGTGCCGGGATGACAGGGGGTAATTCACCCCTCCACTTT
TRBV6-1	NA	NA	TRBJ2-1	CVSSESGSSYNEQFF	TGTGTCAGCAGTGAAAGCGGTAGCTCCTACAATGAGCAGTTCTTC
TRBV20-1	many	NA	TRBJ2-7	CSARGKADSYEQYF	TGCAGTGCTAGAGGTAAAGCAGACTCCTACGAGCAGTACTTC
TRBV6-2/TRBV6-3	many	NA	TRBJ1-5	CASSRTSDQPQHF	TGTGCCAGCAGTCGGACATCTGATCAGCCCCAGCATTTT
TRBV7-8	many	NA	TRBJ2-4	CASSSISYLAKNIQYF	TGTGCCAGCAGCTCCATCAGCTACCTAGCCAAAAACATTCAGTACTTC
TRBV7-6	medium-sized	TRBD2	TRBJ2-5	CASSLSVAGGPEETQYF	TGTGCCAGCAGCCTTAGTGTAGCGGGAGGGCCGGAGGAGACCCAGTACTTC
TRBV21-1	many	NA	TRBJ2-7	CASSSRPDVRGYEQYF	TGTGCCAGCAGCTCCCGACCGGACGTCCGTGGCTACGAGCAGTACTTC
TRBV7-9	NA	NA	TRBJ2-7	CASSTHTVYEQYF	TGTGCCAGCAGCACACACACAGTCTACGAGCAGTACTTC
TRBV18	few	NA	TRBJ2-7	CASSSGGPEQYF	TGTGCCAGCTCATCCGGGGGGCCTGAGCAGTACTTC
TRBV18	many	TRBD2	TRBJ2-1	CASSPLAGAGARNEQFF	TGTGCCAGCTCACCACTCGCGGGAGCGGGAGCGAGGAATGAGCAGTTCTTC
TRBV18	many	NA	TRBJ1-5	CASSTSYSQPQHF	TGTGCCAGCTCAACGAGCTATAGTCAGCCCCAGCATTTT
TRBV7-6	many	TRBD2	TRBJ2-3	CASSLNSPGLANTDTQYF	TGTGCCAGCAGCTTAAACTCTCCGGGACTAGCGAACACAGATACGCAGTATTTT
TRBV5-1	many	NA	TRBJ1-1	CASSIDGPKEAFF	TGCGCCAGCAGCATAGACGGCCCCAAAGAAGCTTTCTTT
TRBV20-1	many	TRBD1	TRBJ2-2	CSAGQGSGELFF	TGCAGTGCTGGACAGGGGAGCGGGGAGCTGTTTTTT
TRBV7-2	many	TRBD1	TRBJ2-1	CASSSGQGSYNEQFF	TGTGCCAGCAGCTCGGGACAGGGCTCCTACAATGAGCAGTTCTTC
TRBV10-1	NA	NA	TRBJ2-7	CASSARGERQYF	TGCGCCAGCAGTGCGCGGGGAGAAAGGCAGTACTTC
TRBV29-1	medium-sized	NA	TRBJ2-1	CSVAIQGDNEQFF	TGCAGCGTTGCGATTCAGGGAGACAATGAGCAGTTCTTC
TRBV29-1	NA	NA	TRBJ1-1	CSVEDPTEAFF	TGCAGCGTTGAAGATCCCACTGAAGCTTTCTTT
TRBV4-1	NA	TRBD1	TRBJ2-7	CASSQEDRDLGWDYEQYF	TGCGCCAGCAGCCAAGAGGACAGGGATCTTGGCTGGGACTACGAGCAGTACTTC
TRBV27	few	NA	TRBJ2-6	CASSYRQPQPSGANVLTF	TGTGCCAGCAGTTACCGGCAACCTCAACCCTCTGGGGCCAACGTCCTGACTTTC
TRBV5-1	many	NA	TRBJ1-1	CASSLPGNTEAFF	TGCGCCAGCAGCTTGCCAGGGAACACTGAAGCTTTCTTT
TRBV4-1	many	NA	TRBJ1-2	CASSQDWRGGGYTF	TGCGCCAGCAGCCAAGATTGGAGGGGAGGTGGCTACACCTTC
TRBV4-1	many	NA	TRBJ2-3	CASSQAGQGFTDTQYF	TGCGCCAGCAGCCAAGCGGGCCAGGGTTTCACAGATACGCAGTATTTT